The clone carrying this T cell receptor beta chain was seen a handful of times. This sample is part of a study of response to subunit inactivated influenza vaccine. From germline, CDR1 is MNHNS and CDR2 SASEGT. This CDR3 is 13 amino acids long. V dropped 1 base and J dropped 4 bases, with 7 bases sitting between them. TCRdb fed the RT-PCR reads into MiXCR, producing one record per CDR3 protein. The top ten clones hold approximately 12% of a sample with 610,000 or so distinct CDR3 sequences, 11% to 15% of them seen once. This chain links TRBV6-1 with TRBJ1-1; no clear D gene. This sample comprised PBMCs from blood, obtained about 13 days after vaccination. The clonotype originates from a man aged 50-59 years who received an inactivated influenza vaccine. The CDR3 bases are TGTGCCAGCAGTGAAGGCCCCCGCACTGAAGCTTTCTTT. Encoded protein: CASSEGPRTEAFF.